The TCR beta chain under discussion was sequenced for a study of T cells after yellow fever vaccination. Study-level points and caveats: Bulk-population clonotypes that are abundant could appear as contaminants in FACS-sorted repertoires. Post-booster reappearance was seen for most primary-vaccination clones (around 97% CD4, 75% to 90% CD8).

This clonotype was seen only a few times. Its cognate antigen is unknown. In germline, CDR1 is KGHSH, CDR2 LQKENI. Trimming took 0 bases from V and 10 from J, leaving 19 bases between them. The length of the CDR3 is 16 residues. 5'RACE template switching added a universal primer site and UMIs to TCR cDNA. TCRdb recomputed calls from the 5' RACE reads with MiXCR, one row per CDR3 protein. The repertoire holds a few hundred thousand distinct CDR3 sequences, with around 9.3% as singletons. This receptor was taken from a man aged 18 to 29 who received the YFV17D yellow fever vaccine. V gene TRBV18 combines with J gene TRBJ2-1; D is unclear. The sample in question was CD4+ T cells sorted from PBMCs, obtained 5 days after the yellow fever booster vaccination. In DNA, the CDR3 is TGTGCCAGCTCACCACCACCCGGGTCCCTTCTGCGGGAGCAGTTCTTC. Protein sequence: CASSPPPGSLLREQFF.